This TCR beta chain was sequenced during a study of T cells in Graves' hyperthyroidism and ophthalmopathy (dated by TCRdb to between 2018 and 2020). Notes on the research overall: Peripheral blood was sampled at the time of initial diagnosis, prior to any treatment. TCR V-J signatures able to tell the groups apart were searched for in a discovery cohort of 100 patients, of whom approximately 40 had Graves' ophthalmopathy and 55 to 60 had stable Graves' hyperthyroidism. Whether ophthalmopathy could be predicted prospectively was tested in an independent validation cohort made up of under 20 hyperthyroidism patients plus 17 patients who later progressed to ophthalmopathy. The 75 to 100 discovery patients were divided at random into training and test sets in a 7:3 ratio. In addition, the study compared T-cell repertoires in thyroid tissue and in blood from roughly 6 Graves' hyperthyroidism patients. After blood sampling, hyperthyroidism patients were treated with methimazole at a starting dose of 30 mg daily, and ophthalmopathy patients were treated with high-dose intravenous methylprednisolone. According to the paper, TCR Vbeta CDR3 sequencing was carried out on approximately 140 peripheral blood samples, which came from more than 40 ophthalmopathy, 70 to 80 hyperthyroidism and some 17 progressor patients.

Stable Graves' hyperthyroidism was defined as no progression to ophthalmopathy during 18 months of follow-up. Hyperthyroidism patients were aged 18 to 65 years and newly diagnosed, with disease duration of less than 2 months. The study excluded patients with uncontrolled infections, other autoimmune diseases, pregnancy or lactation. Diagnoses were established on the basis of clinical symptoms, serum thyroxine and TRAb, thyroid ultrasound, and orbital computed tomography. Ficoll-Paque density gradient centrifugation was used to isolate PBMCs from 10 ml of fresh peripheral blood. Trizol reagent was used to extract total RNA, and RNA quality was then checked on an Agilent 2100 Bioanalyzer. A distance of 9 bases separates the germline ends of V and J, which lose 0 bases and 9 bases respectively. CDR3 length: 12 amino acids, cysteine to phenylalanine. CDR3 DNA only is kept here, 36 bases in frame from base 1. Taken from the germline V gene, the CDR1 and CDR2 loops are SQVTM and ANQGSEA.

Concerning this clonotype: Its antigen specificity is not known. Base qualities are not provided; no much larger clone lies one nucleotide away.

The TCR beta CDR3 regions were amplified from RNA transcripts. For the first round of RT-PCR on the TCR CDR3, the HTBI primer set was used together with the Qiagen OneStep RT-PCR kit. The libraries were constructed in a second round of multiplex PCR and then size-selected and purified. Sequencing of the libraries was done on an Illumina HiSeq2000 using paired-end 100 bp reads. In the original analysis: SOAPnuke was used to process the raw data, with reads discarded if the reads contained adapters or uncalled bases, had a mean Phred below 15, or lacked an exact constant-primer or identifier match. COPE v1.2.5 was used to merge high-quality paired reads, and clonotypes were defined as unique nucleotide sequences. Clonotypes were aligned to IMGT TRBV, TRBD and TRBJ reference segments using MiTCR v1.1. Analysis was restricted to V-J combinations with a frequency above 0.0001, which covered about 99% of repertoires. A TCS score was defined as the ratio of F50 (clonal expansion) to E x V (chaos), with BLOSUM62-based TCRdist applied between CDR3 peptides within each V-J. Welch's t-statistics and random forest reduced roughly 540 V-J features to 10 to 15, which were used in a naive Bayes classifier (R e1071). TCRdb ran its own pipeline on the public reads, namely fastp trimming at Q25 and MiXCR clone calling, and kept in-frame beta chains. Identical CDR3 proteins give one entry, which carries the most common genes and DNA. These V and J calls derive from TCRdb rather than the authors' analysis. The sample contains 340,000 or so distinct CDR3 sequences, roughly 18% of them found a single time. Less than 65% of the sample is taken by the ten largest.

Study-level results and caveats: During validation, the model predicted progression to ophthalmopathy a median of around six months ahead of onset, with around 70% sensitivity and roughly 72% specificity. Most expanded thyroid clonotypes (frequency above 0.001) were also detected in blood, suggesting blood repertoires may reflect thyroid immune responses. A model built on a 13 V-J signature distinguished ophthalmopathy from stable hyperthyroidism, reaching approximately 89% sensitivity and 81.08% specificity in cross-validation and 80%/75% in testing. No statistical method was used to fix the sample size in advance, and group allocation was not hidden from the investigators.

This receptor was taken from a woman aged 50 to 60 with Graves' hyperthyroidism. The receptor chain draws on TRBV29-1 and TRBJ1-5; the D gene cannot be resolved reliably. The sample comprised blood. The DNA reads TGCAGCGTTGAAGATGGAGGAGGGCCCCAGCATTTT. Translated, this is CSVEDGGGPQHF.